The 10 T cell receptor beta chains reported below all come from one sample, sequenced in a study of T cell repertoires in cytomegalovirus infection. Their specific antigens are unknown. TCRdb used MiXCR to reprocess the reads, holding one entry per CDR3 protein. The repertoire consists of hundreds of thousands of distinct CDR3 sequences, with about 39% occurring once and the leading ten covering about 39%. The sequencing used cultured PBMCs, collected from culture after CMV antigen stimulation. The receptors stem from a human donor in good health (CMV status not recorded). Some clones in this sample may be carry-over from other donors' samples.

This clonotype was seen only a few times. J is TRBJ2-1 and V is TRBV7-4; no clear D. The germline CDR1 and CDR2 sequences are SGHVT and SQSDAQ. The CDR3 sequence is 13 residues long. Deletions cut 2 bases from V and 8 bases from J, with 10 bases between. The DNA of the CDR3 is TGTGCCAGCAGCTTAAGTGGGTTCGATGAGCAGTTCTTC. It specifies CASSLSGFDEQFF.

The chain is built from TRBV6-6 and TRBJ1-1; D unresolved. The CDR3 extends over 11 amino acids. In germline, CDR1 is MNHNY, CDR2 SVGAGI (reference sequence). Trimming took off 10 bases at V and 0 bases at J, with 6 bases between the two ends. The CDR3 coding sequence is TGTGCCACCCATTTGAACACTGAAGCTTTCTTT. Translation gives CATHLNTEAFF.

In its sample, this clonotype was seen a few times. This rearrangement joins TRBV28 to TRBJ2-2; a weak D match, TRBD2 (5 bases). Deletions cut 5 bases from V and 4 bases from J, with 14 bases between. Per germline, CDR1 MDHEN and CDR2 SYDVKM. The CDR3 contains 15 residues. DNA for the CDR3: TGTGCCAGCAGTCCGACGGGGTTTGTCACCGGGGAGCTGTTTTTT. Amino acids: CASSPTGFVTGELFF. Variable domain in full (rest from reference TRBV28 and TRBJ2-2): DVKVTQSSRYLVKRTGEKVFLECVQDMDHENMFWYRQDPGLGLRLIYFSYDVKMKEKGDIPEGYSVSREKKERFSLILESASTNQTSMYLCASSPTGFVTGELFFGEGSRLTVL.

This clonotype was counted only a few times. J is TRBJ2-2 and V is TRBV19, with 7 bases that match TRBD2. The CDR3 has 13 amino acids. Trimming took 7 bases from V and 5 from J; bases not matched to a gene: 4. Germline V CDR1 and CDR2: LNHDA, SQIVND (reference sequence). As DNA, the CDR3 is TGTGCCAGTAAGGCTAGCGGTACCGGGGAGCTGTTTTTT. Protein product: CASKASGTGELFF.

This clonotype was seen only a few times. The chain links TRBV7-6 to TRBJ2-1, with D perhaps being TRBD1 or TRBD2 (5 bases each). The CDR3 is 15 amino acids. CDR1 and CDR2 (germline): SGHVS, FNYEAQ. Trimming pared 5 bases from V and 4 bases from J, leaving 15 bases between. CDR3 sequence: CASSPDLGEYNEQFF. CDR3 DNA sequence: TGTGCCAGCAGCCCAGATTTGGGGGAGTACAATGAGCAGTTCTTC.

This clonotype has a handful of counts. CDR3 DNA: TGTGCCAGCAGCTTAATACGTCGCGGGGAGCTGTTTTTT. It translates to CASSLIRRGELFF. V is TRBV7-2 and J is TRBJ2-2; D call uncertain. The CDR3 has 13 residues. Germline CDR1 and CDR2: SGHTA and FQGNSA. Trimming pared 2 bases from V and 7 bases from J, leaving 8 bases between.

The chain links TRBV6-6 to TRBJ1-6; D gene uncertain. Trimming took 0 bases from V and 9 from J, leaving 6 bases between them. There are 13 residues in the CDR3. Looked up from germline, CDR1 is MNHNY and CDR2 is SVGAGI (reference sequence). The CDR3 loop is CASSYSFSSPLHF. The CDR3 DNA sequence: TGTGCCAGCAGTTACTCGTTTTCTTCACCCCTCCACTTT.

V gene TRBV7-2 combines with J gene TRBJ2-1, with D perhaps assigned TRBD1 or TRBD2 (6 bases each). The CDR3 spans 15 residues. Germline V CDR1 and CDR2: SGHTA, FQGNSA. V was clipped by 1 base and J by 11 bases, with 18 bases between them. The CDR3 loop is CASSLGGGGVGKQFF. DNA for the CDR3: TGTGCCAGCAGCTTAGGAGGGGGAGGCGTGGGAAAGCAGTTCTTC.

V usage is TRBV6-1 and J usage is TRBJ1-1; D remains unclear. In germline, CDR1 is MNHNS, CDR2 SASEGT. V lost 1 base and J 2 bases, leaving 5 bases between the germline ends. The CDR3 spans 13 residues. The CDR3 coding sequence is TGTGCCAGCAGTGAAGGGAGCAACACTGAAGCTTTCTTT. The encoded protein is CASSEGSNTEAFF.

This rearrangement joins TRBV27 to TRBJ1-6; D gene uncertain. Germline CDR1 reads MNHEY; CDR2 reads SMNVEV (reference sequence). The length of the CDR3 is 18 residues. Deletions cut 1 base from V and 0 bases from J, with 13 bases between. The CDR3 DNA follows: TGTGCCAGCAGTTTATGGGCCCCCGCTGGCTCCTATAATTCACCCCTCCACTTT. This codes for CASSLWAPAGSYNSPLHF.